This entry lists 17 T cell receptor beta chains sequenced from one sample in a study of identical twins. TCRdb reprocessed the 5' RACE reads with MiXCR, giving one entry per CDR3 protein. This sample has roughly 570,000 distinct CDR3 sequences, with 9% to 10% found just once. These same records also appear under a second study, on yellow fever vaccine responses in identical twins.

The sequencing input was PBMCs. The source is a woman aged 18-29 years in good health.

V and J are TRBV7-2 and TRBJ2-1; TRBD2 matches at 8 bases. V shed 1 base and J 6 bases; nucleotides not matched to a gene: 5. CDR1 is SGHTA and CDR2 is FQGNSA in the germline V gene. This CDR3 is 15 amino acids long. The CDR3 loop reads CASSLDLGTSNEQFF. CDR3 DNA: TGTGCCAGCAGCTTAGACTTAGGGACTAGCAATGAGCAGTTCTTC.

The rearrangement uses TRBV4-1 and TRBJ2-7; D is uncertain. Trimming cost V 3 bases and J 7 bases, with 13 bases left between them. From germline, CDR1 is MGHRA and CDR2 YSYEKL. This CDR3 is built from 13 residues. The CDR3 nucleotides read TGCGCCAGCAGCCAGCTACATCACGCGGAGCAGTACTTC. Amino acid sequence: CASSQLHHAEQYF.

This clonotype was detected a few times. The chain is built from TRBV27 and TRBJ2-1, with 12 bases fitting TRBD2. This CDR3 spans 15 amino acids. CDR1 MNHEY and CDR2 SMNVEV come from the germline V gene (reference sequence). V shed 5 bases and J 9 bases; nucleotides not matched to a gene: 8. CDR3 coding DNA: TGTGCCAGCAGTCCCCGGCTAGCGGGGGGGAGTGAGCAGTTCTTC. Amino acids: CASSPRLAGGSEQFF.

This clonotype turned up a few times. This chain uses TRBV6-5 with TRBJ2-2, with D tentatively TRBD1 (5 bases). This CDR3 is 16 amino acids long. The germline CDR1 and CDR2 sequences are MNHEY and SVGAGI. The ends were cut back, 2 bases at V and 2 bases at J, with 12 bases in the middle. The CDR3 bases are TGTGCCAGCAGTTACGTTCGGACACTAAACACCGGGGAGCTGTTTTTT. This sequence encodes CASSYVRTLNTGELFF.

This clonotype was picked up many times. V usage is TRBV5-6 and J usage is TRBJ2-1, with D tentatively TRBD1 (7 bases). The germline V and J ends were trimmed by 0 bases and 14 bases, with 15 bases remaining between them. The CDR3 totals 13 residues. The germline CDR1 and CDR2 sequences are SGHDT and YYEEEE. The CDR3: CASSLAGGTAEFF. The DNA for the CDR3 is TGTGCCAGCAGCTTGGCAGGCGGGACAGCGGAGTTCTTC.

The chain employs TRBV7-8 and TRBJ2-3; D gene ambiguous. V shed 6 bases and J shed 4 bases, with 8 bases lying between them. This CDR3 region has 12 residues. The germline gives CDR1 SGHVS, CDR2 FQNEAQ. The CDR3 DNA sequence: TGTGCCAGCAGAGGAGATCCAGATACGCAGTATTTT. This codes for CASRGDPDTQYF.

This clonotype was seen more than once but under ten times. The genes are TRBV20-1 and TRBJ2-7; D unclear. Germline V CDR1 and CDR2: DFQATT, SNEGSKA (reference sequence). This CDR3 spans 13 amino acids. Trimming stripped 3 bases from V and 0 bases from J, with 9 bases between. Here the CDR3 DNA reads TGCAGTGCTAGCTCCGACCACTCCTACGAGCAGTACTTC. Translation: CSASSDHSYEQYF.

This rearrangement joins TRBV2 to TRBJ2-3, with 12 nucleotides matching TRBD2. J was trimmed by 0 bases and V by 1 base; bases with no gene match: 5. There are 18 residues in the CDR3. Germline CDR1 and CDR2: SNHLY and FYNNEI. CDR3 nucleotides: TGTGCCAGCAGTGAAGGGACTAGCGGGACATGGAGCACAGATACGCAGTATTTT. Amino acid sequence: CASSEGTSGTWSTDTQYF.

Note on this clonotype: A junction boundary mismatches the germline segment, possibly from a read error. J is TRBJ2-7 and V is TRBV20-1; no clear D. The germline V gene has CDR1 DFQATT and CDR2 SNEGSKA (reference sequence). The CDR3 runs 15 residues. CDR3 loop: CSARALGTSSYKQYF. The DNA for the CDR3 is TGCAGTGCTAGAGCACTCGGAACCAGCTCCTACAAGCAGTACTTC.

This chain joins TRBV27 and TRBJ2-7; the D is unclear. In germline, CDR1 is MNHEY, CDR2 SMNVEV (reference sequence). The germline V and J ends were trimmed by 6 bases and 5 bases, with 20 bases remaining between them. This CDR3 comprises 15 residues. CDR3 nucleotide sequence: TGTGCCAGCAGGCCAACCCGGGTTATGATCCACGAGCAGTACTTC. The encoded protein is CASRPTRVMIHEQYF.

This rearrangement joins TRBV6-5 to TRBJ1-2, with D unresolved. The CDR3 length is 12 residues. The germline gives CDR1 MNHEY, CDR2 SVGAGI. The ends were cut back, 5 bases at V and 0 bases at J, with 4 bases in the middle. The CDR3 here is CASSATNYGYTF. The CDR3 coding sequence is TGTGCCAGCAGTGCCACTAACTATGGCTACACCTTC.

This chain links TRBV3-1 with TRBJ2-1; D is uncertain. The CDR3 length is 14 residues. V lost 1 base and J 10 bases, leaving 14 bases between the germline ends. The germline V gene encodes CDR1 LGHDT and CDR2 YNNKEL (reference sequence). This chain's CDR3 is CASSQVPGHPEQFF. DNA for the CDR3: TGTGCCAGCAGCCAAGTACCGGGTCACCCGGAGCAGTTCTTC.

This rearrangement joins TRBV6-1 to TRBJ2-7; TRBD1 or TRBD2 may be the D gene (5 bases each). V was pared by 6 bases and J by 7 bases, with 19 bases between. Per the germline V gene, CDR1 is MNHNS and CDR2 is SASEGT. The CDR3 totals 14 residues. The CDR3 nucleotides are TGTGCCAGCAGGAGGGACCGGAATCCCAAAGAGCAGTACTTC. This translates into CASRRDRNPKEQYF.

This clonotype has just a few counts. The chain joins TRBV11-2 to TRBJ2-2; no clear D gene. In germline, CDR1 is SGHAT, CDR2 FQNNGV. The CDR3 covers 14 residues. Trimming cost V 1 base and J 7 bases, with 10 bases left between them. CDR3: CASSLGNMYGELFF. In DNA, the CDR3 is TGTGCCAGCAGCTTAGGGAACATGTACGGGGAGCTGTTTTTT.

This chain uses TRBV6-2 or TRBV6-3 with TRBJ2-7; 7 nucleotides match TRBD1. Per the germline V gene, CDR1 is MNHEY and CDR2 is SVGEGT. The V segment lost 4 bases and the J segment 4 bases; nucleotides outside the gene matches: 10. The CDR3 sequence is 15 residues long. Written as DNA, the CDR3 is TGTGCCAGCAGTTCCAAGACAGGGCCGGGGTACGAGCAGTACTTC. The encoded protein is CASSSKTGPGYEQYF.

Only a few counts were recorded for this clonotype. The chain joins TRBV12-3 or TRBV12-4 to TRBJ2-7; D remains ambiguous. Trimming left V 0 bases short and J 5 bases short, with 11 bases between. The CDR3 covers 14 residues. CDR3 in DNA: TGTGCCAGCAGTTTAGCTCCCGGATTGAACGAGCAGTACTTC. Translation: CASSLAPGLNEQYF.

This clonotype was found a few times. The V gene is TRBV6-1, the J gene TRBJ1-2; 7 bases align to TRBD1. CDR1 MNHNS and CDR2 SASEGT come from the germline V gene. Losses at the gene ends were 6 bases for V and 4 bases for J; bases not matched to a gene: 5. The CDR3 sequence is 13 residues long. CDR3 coding DNA: TGTGCCAGCAGGATGGGACAGTTCTATGGCTACACCTTC. Translation gives CASRMGQFYGYTF.